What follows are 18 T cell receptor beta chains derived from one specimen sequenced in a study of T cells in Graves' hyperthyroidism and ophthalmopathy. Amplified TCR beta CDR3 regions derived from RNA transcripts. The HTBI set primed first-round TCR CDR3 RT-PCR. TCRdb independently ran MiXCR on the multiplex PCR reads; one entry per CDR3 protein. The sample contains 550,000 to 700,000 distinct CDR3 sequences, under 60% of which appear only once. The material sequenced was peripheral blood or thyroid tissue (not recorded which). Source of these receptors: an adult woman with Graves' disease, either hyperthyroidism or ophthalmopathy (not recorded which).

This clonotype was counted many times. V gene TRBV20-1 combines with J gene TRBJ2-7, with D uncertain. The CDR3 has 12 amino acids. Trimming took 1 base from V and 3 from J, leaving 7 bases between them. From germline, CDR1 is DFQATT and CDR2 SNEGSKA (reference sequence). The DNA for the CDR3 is TGCAGTGCTAGAGGGGCCAACTACGAGCAGTACTTC. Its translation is CSARGANYEQYF.

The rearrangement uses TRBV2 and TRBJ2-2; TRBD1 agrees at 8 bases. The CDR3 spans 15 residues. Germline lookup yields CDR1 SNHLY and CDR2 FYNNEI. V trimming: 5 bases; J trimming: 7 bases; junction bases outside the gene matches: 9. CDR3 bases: TGTGCCAGCAGTCTCGACGGACAGGGCGGCGGGGAGCTGTTTTTT. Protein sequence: CASSLDGQGGGELFF.

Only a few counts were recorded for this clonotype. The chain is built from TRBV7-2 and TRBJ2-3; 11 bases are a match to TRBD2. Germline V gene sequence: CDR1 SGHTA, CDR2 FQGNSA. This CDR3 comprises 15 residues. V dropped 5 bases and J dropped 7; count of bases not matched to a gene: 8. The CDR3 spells CASSPRGLAANTQYF. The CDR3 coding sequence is TGTGCCAGCAGCCCCAGGGGACTAGCGGCTAATACGCAGTATTTT. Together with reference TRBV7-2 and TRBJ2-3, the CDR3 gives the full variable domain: GAGVSQSPSNKVTEKGKDVELRCDPISGHTALYWYRQSLGQGLEFLIYFQGNSAPDKSGLPSDRFSAERTGGSVSTLTIQRTQQEDSAVYLCASSPRGLAANTQYFGPGTRLTVL.

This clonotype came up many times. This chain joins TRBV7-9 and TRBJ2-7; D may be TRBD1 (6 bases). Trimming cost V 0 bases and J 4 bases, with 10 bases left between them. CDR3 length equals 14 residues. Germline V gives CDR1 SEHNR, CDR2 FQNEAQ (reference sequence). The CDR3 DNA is TGTGCCAGCAGCTTAGCGGGGACACTGTACGAGCAGTACTTC. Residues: CASSLAGTLYEQYF.

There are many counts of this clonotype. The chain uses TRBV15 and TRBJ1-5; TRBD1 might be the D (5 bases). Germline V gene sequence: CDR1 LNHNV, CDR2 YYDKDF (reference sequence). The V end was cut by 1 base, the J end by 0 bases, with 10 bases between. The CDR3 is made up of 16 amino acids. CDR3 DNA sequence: TGTGCCACCAGCAGAGGTGGGGGATATAGCAATCAGCCCCAGCATTTT. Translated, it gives CATSRGGGYSNQPQHF.

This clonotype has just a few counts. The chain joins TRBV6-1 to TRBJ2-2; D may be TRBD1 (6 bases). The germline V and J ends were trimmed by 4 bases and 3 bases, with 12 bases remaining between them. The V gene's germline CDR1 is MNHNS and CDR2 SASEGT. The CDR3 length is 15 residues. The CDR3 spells CASSAGDIDTGELFF. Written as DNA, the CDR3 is TGTGCCAGCAGTGCCGGGGACATCGACACCGGGGAGCTGTTTTTT.

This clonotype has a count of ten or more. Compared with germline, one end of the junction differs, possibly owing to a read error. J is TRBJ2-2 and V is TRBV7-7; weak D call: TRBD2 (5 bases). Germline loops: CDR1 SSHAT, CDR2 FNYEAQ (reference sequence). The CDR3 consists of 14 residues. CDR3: CASRVTRITGELFF. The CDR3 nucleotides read TGTGCTAGCAGAGTTACTAGGATCACCGGGGAGCTGTTTTTT.

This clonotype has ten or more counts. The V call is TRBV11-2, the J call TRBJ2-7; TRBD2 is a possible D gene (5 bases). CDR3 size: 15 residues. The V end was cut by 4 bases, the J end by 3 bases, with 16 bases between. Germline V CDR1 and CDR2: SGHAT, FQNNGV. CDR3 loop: CASSSRADSYYEQYF. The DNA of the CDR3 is TGTGCCAGCAGCTCTCGGGCGGACTCGTACTACGAGCAGTACTTC.

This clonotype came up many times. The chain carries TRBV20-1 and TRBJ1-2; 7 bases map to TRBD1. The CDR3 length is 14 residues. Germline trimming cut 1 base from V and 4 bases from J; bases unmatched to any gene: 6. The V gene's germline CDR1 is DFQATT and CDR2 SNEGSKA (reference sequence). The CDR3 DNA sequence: TGCAGTGCTAGAGCGAGACAGGGAGGCTATGGCTACACCTTC. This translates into CSARARQGGYGYTF.

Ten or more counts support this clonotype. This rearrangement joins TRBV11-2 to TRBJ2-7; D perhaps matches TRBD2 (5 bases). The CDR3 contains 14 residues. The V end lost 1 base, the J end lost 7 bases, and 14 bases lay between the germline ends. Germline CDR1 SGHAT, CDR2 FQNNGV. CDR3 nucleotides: TGTGCCAGCAGCTTAGTCGCCCGCCCGGGGGAGCAGTACTTC. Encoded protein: CASSLVARPGEQYF.

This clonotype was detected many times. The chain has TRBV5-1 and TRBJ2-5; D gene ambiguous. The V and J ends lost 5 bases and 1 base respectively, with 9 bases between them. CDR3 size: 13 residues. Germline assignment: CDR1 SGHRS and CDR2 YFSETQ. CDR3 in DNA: TGCGCCAGCAGGTTTGAGATCCAAGAGACCCAGTACTTC. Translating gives CASRFEIQETQYF.

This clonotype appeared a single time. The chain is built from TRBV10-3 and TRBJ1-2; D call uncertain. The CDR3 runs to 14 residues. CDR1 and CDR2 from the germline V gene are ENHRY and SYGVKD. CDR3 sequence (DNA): TGTGCTAGAGGTGGGGAGCTGACTAACTATGGCTACACCTTC. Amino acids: CARGGELTNYGYTF.

For the CDR3, the DNA is TGTGCCAGCAGCTCGACACTCACTAGAGGCAATGAGCAGTTCTTC. As protein: CASSSTLTRGNEQFF. This sequence joins TRBV7-3 and TRBJ2-1, with a weak D call TRBD2 (5 bases). Trimming took 4 bases from V and 6 from J, leaving 16 bases between them. Germline assignment: CDR1 SGHTA and CDR2 FQGTGA. The CDR3 runs to 15 residues.

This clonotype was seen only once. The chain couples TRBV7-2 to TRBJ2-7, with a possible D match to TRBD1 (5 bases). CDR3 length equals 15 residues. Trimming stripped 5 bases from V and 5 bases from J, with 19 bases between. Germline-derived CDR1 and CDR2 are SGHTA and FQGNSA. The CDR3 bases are TGTGCCAGCAGCCACGAGGTGGGGCCGGTAAACGAGCAGTACTTC. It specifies CASSHEVGPVNEQYF. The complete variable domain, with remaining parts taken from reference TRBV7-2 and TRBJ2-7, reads GAGVSQSPSNKVTEKGKDVELRCDPISGHTALYWYRQSLGQGLEFLIYFQGNSAPDKSGLPSDRFSAERTGGSVSTLTIQRTQQEDSAVYLCASSHEVGPVNEQYFGPGTRLTVT.

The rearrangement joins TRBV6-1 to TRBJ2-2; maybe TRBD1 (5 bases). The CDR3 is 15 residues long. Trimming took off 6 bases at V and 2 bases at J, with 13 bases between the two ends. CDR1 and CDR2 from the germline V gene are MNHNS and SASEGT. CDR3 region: CASSDSIGNTGELFF. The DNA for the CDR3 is TGTGCCAGCAGCGACAGCATTGGAAACACCGGGGAGCTGTTTTTT.

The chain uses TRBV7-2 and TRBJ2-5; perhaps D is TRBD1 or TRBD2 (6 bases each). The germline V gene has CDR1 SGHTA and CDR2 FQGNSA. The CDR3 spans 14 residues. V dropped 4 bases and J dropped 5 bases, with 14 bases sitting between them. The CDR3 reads CASSSGGGYETQYF. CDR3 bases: TGTGCCAGCAGCTCAGGAGGGGGGTACGAGACCCAGTACTTC.

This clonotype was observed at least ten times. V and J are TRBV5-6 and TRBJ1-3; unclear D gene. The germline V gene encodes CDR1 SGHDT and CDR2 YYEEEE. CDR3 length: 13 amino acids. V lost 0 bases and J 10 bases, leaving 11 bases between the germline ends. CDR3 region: CASSLESQVTIYF. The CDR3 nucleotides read TGTGCCAGCAGCTTGGAATCCCAGGTGACCATATATTTT. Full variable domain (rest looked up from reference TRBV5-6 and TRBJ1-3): DAGVTQSPTHLIKTRGQQVTLRCSPKSGHDTVSWYQQALGQGPQFIFQYYEEEERQRGNFPDRFSGHQFPNYSSELNVNALLLGDSALYLCASSLESQVTIYFGEGSWLTVV.

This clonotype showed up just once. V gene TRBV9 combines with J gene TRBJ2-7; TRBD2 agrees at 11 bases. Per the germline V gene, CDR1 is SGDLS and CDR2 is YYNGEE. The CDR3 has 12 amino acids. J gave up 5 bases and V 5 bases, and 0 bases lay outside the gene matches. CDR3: CASRTSGDEQYF. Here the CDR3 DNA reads TGTGCCAGCAGGACTAGCGGGGACGAGCAGTACTTC.